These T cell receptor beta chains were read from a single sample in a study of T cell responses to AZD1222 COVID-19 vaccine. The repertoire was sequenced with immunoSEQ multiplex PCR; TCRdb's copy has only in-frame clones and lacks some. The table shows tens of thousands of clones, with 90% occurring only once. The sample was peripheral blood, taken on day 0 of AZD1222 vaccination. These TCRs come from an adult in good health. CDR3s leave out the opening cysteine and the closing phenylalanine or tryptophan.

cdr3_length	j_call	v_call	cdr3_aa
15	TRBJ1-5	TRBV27	ASSLFFGGLVDQPQH
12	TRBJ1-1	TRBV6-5	ASSSGQVNTEAF
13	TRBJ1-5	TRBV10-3	AISGTGEGNQPQH
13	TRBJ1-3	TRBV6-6	ASRPTQNSGNTIY
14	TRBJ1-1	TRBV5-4	ASSLEEGSLNTEAF
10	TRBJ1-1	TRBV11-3	ASSYRQGEAF
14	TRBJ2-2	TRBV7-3	ASSLMSRVRTGELF
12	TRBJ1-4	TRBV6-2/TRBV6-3	ASSVGQASEKLF
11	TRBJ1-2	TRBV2	ASSEAGSYGYT
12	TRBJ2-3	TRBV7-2	ASSLGQGADTQY
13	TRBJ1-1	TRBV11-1	ASSMGQGARTEAF
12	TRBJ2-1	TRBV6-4	ASSDKAGYNEQF
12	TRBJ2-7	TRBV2	ASSVAQATYEQY